This is a list of T cell receptor beta chains from one sample in a study of control samples from healthy donors and cancer patients. Here immunoSEQ multiplex PCR was the method, and the copy in TCRdb shows in-frame clones only, minus some. Among around 94,000 clones listed, more than 85% were seen once. The specimen sequenced was blood. Receptor source: a woman in her 50s in good health. Each CDR3 is given with its conserved first and last residue. D genes are given only for firm matches. The size field is filled for only some rows; it gives once, few, many or a size class.

CDR3 protein	CDR3 DNA	V gene	D gene	clone size	J gene
CASSGKGGPATNEKLFF	TGTGCCAGCAGCGGAAAGGGGGGGCCTGCAACTAATGAAAAACTGTTTTTT	TRBV7-9	NA	NA	TRBJ1-4
CASAYPGSGANVLTF	TGTGCCAGCGCCTACCCGGGCTCTGGGGCCAACGTCCTGACTTTC	TRBV9	NA	NA	TRBJ2-6
CASSRLHLGSNQPQHF	TGTGCCAGCAGCCGCCTGCATTTGGGCAGCAATCAGCCCCAGCATTTT	TRBV3-1/TRBV3-2	NA	once	TRBJ1-5
CASSLSQTQETQYF	TGTGCCAGCAGCTTGTCCCAGACCCAAGAGACCCAGTACTTC	TRBV7-8	NA	NA	TRBJ2-5
CASSQDRLVGGELFF	TGCGCCAGCAGCCAAGACAGGCTAGTCGGCGGGGAGCTGTTTTTT	TRBV4-3	NA	NA	TRBJ2-2
CSVGGGSRVEETQYF	TGCAGCGTTGGTGGGGGGTCCCGCGTAGAAGAGACCCAGTACTTC	TRBV29-1	NA	NA	TRBJ2-5
CASSRNGQGVTGELFF	TGTGCCAGCAGTAGAAACGGACAGGGAGTAACCGGGGAGCTGTTTTTT	TRBV27	TRBD1	once	TRBJ2-2
CASRGLAGFDGELFF	TGTGCCAGCAGAGGGCTAGCGGGATTTGACGGGGAGCTGTTTTTT	TRBV27	TRBD2	NA	TRBJ2-2
CASSQGSRDIGYTF	TGCGCCAGCAGCCAAGGGAGTCGGGACATTGGCTACACCTTC	TRBV4-3	NA	NA	TRBJ1-2
CASSLGLSGQSYGYTF	TGCGCCAGCAGCCTAGGGCTCTCGGGACAGAGCTATGGCTACACCTTC	TRBV5-1	TRBD1	NA	TRBJ1-2
CASGLAGRTDTQYF	TGCGCCAGCGGGCTAGCGGGGCGCACAGATACGCAGTATTTT	TRBV10-2	TRBD2	NA	TRBJ2-3
CATSNDWRVGATQYF	TGTGCCACCAGCAACGATTGGAGGGTTGGAGCTACGCAGTATTTT	TRBV15	NA	NA	TRBJ2-3
CASSHHRDRQETQYF	TGCGCCAGCAGCCATCACCGGGACAGACAAGAGACCCAGTACTTC	TRBV4-1	TRBD1	NA	TRBJ2-5
CASTPSFRAEREQFF	TGTGCCAGCACGCCCTCTTTTCGGGCGGAGAGGGAGCAGTTCTTC	TRBV6-6	NA	NA	TRBJ2-1
CASSVAPASGNTIYF	TGTGCCAGCAGCGTAGCTCCAGCCTCTGGAAACACCATATATTTT	TRBV9	NA	once	TRBJ1-3
CASSPESYEQYF	TGTGCCAGCTCACCAGAATCCTACGAGCAGTACTTC	TRBV18	NA	few	TRBJ2-7
CASDRLASLDTQYF	TGTGCCAGCGATAGACTAGCGAGTTTAGATACGCAGTATTTT	TRBV13	TRBD2	NA	TRBJ2-3
CASSYSKVYSPLHF	TGTGCCAGCAGTTACTCAAAAGTCTATTCACCCCTCCACTTT	TRBV6-5	NA	NA	TRBJ1-6
CASSSNRRETQYF	TGTGCCAGCAGCTCTAACCGGAGAGAGACCCAGTACTTC	TRBV7-9	NA	NA	TRBJ2-5